The present entry profiles one T cell receptor beta chain with its context. The antigen is undetermined. Every TCR beta cDNA library bore unique molecular identifiers. T cells, roughly 1 to 10 million of them, yielded 500,000 to 600,000 cDNA molecules. Each CDR3 protein gets one entry after TCRdb re-called the PCR reads with MiXCR. Among about 540,000 distinct CDR3 sequences, less than 40% were seen once, and the ten largest hold 4.5% to 7.5%. The sample comes from a study of post-analysis software for immune sequencing data. Across the study: Relapsing-remitting, secondary progressive and progressive-relapsing multiple sclerosis were all included among the disease courses. Study observations and caveats: Controls had significantly higher normalized Chao1 diversity than multiple sclerosis patients. Roughly 5 TRBV segments were significantly more frequent in patients than in controls. TRBV5-6, TRBV5-1 and TRBV20-1 were among these segments.

The CDR3 contains 15 residues. Germline CDR1 and CDR2: MNHNS and SASEGT. V gave up 7 bases and J gave up 3 bases; unmatched junction bases: 7. This chain links TRBV6-1 with TRBJ1-4; 8 nucleotides match TRBD1. The TCR was taken from a girl between 2 and 17 years old with multiple sclerosis. The sample comprised blood. The CDR3 nucleotides are TGTGCCAGCACCCTTACAGGGGGGCCTAATGAAAAACTGTTTTTT. This encodes CASTLTGGPNEKLFF.